One and the same sample provided the 10 T cell receptor beta chains below, sequenced in a study of OX40 agonist ivuxolimab in advanced cancers. Profiled with immunoSEQ multiplex PCR; TCRdb holds only in-frame clones, not every one. The sample carries more than 45,000 clones, 80% to 95% recorded once. Material: CD4+ or CD8+ T cells sorted from blood, obtained in a trial of the OX40 agonist ivuxolimab. Receptors originate from an adult with an advanced solid tumor such as melanoma, head and neck, liver or kidney cancer.

This chain connects TRBV14 to TRBJ1-1; possibly TRBD1 for D (6 bases). The CDR3 sequence is 14 residues long. Germline V gives CDR1 SGHDN, CDR2 FVKESK. The V end was cut by 0 bases, the J end by 4 bases, with 9 bases between. CDR3: CASSQDPGVTEAFF. In DNA, the CDR3 is TGTGCCAGCAGCCAAGACCCAGGGGTCACTGAAGCTTTCTTT.

In regard to this clone: Other DNA variants within this sample encode the same CDR3. The chain recombines TRBV11-2 with TRBJ1-3; D is unclear. Germline V gene lookup returns CDR1 SGHAT and CDR2 FQNNGV. The CDR3 runs 15 residues. V dropped 0 bases and J dropped 4 bases, with 10 bases sitting between them. The DNA of the CDR3 is TGTGCCAGCAGCTTAGAAGGGCAGCTCGGAAACACCATATATTTT. It translates to CASSLEGQLGNTIYF.

The rearrangement joins TRBV6-6 to TRBJ1-1; no reliable D call. This CDR3 comprises 13 residues. The V end lost 5 bases, the J end lost 6 bases, and 13 bases lay between the germline ends. CDR1 and CDR2 from the germline V gene are MNHNY and SVGAGI (reference sequence). CDR3 nucleotide sequence: TGTGCCAGCAGTCCTGCCAAGCGGGCTGAAGCTTTCTTT. This encodes CASSPAKRAEAFF.

This sequence joins TRBV5-4 and TRBJ1-2; 9 bases align to TRBD1. V gave up 4 bases and J gave up 6 bases; unmatched junction bases: 4. This CDR3 has 13 amino acids. In germline, CDR1 is SGHNT, CDR2 YYREEE (reference sequence). For the CDR3, the DNA is TGTGCCAGCAGCCAGGACAGGGGAAATGGCTACACCTTC. This gives the protein CASSQDRGNGYTF.

V and J are TRBV2 and TRBJ1-2, with D tentatively TRBD1 (5 bases). Germline assignment: CDR1 SNHLY and CDR2 FYNNEI. V lost 6 bases, J lost 4 bases, and 18 bases lay in between. The CDR3 runs to 15 residues. CDR3 protein: CASSLGRVPAYGYTF. The CDR3 region has the DNA TGTGCCAGCAGCCTGGGACGAGTTCCGGCCTATGGCTACACCTTC.

The chain joins TRBV18 to TRBJ2-7; TRBD1 is a possible D gene (7 bases). The CDR3 covers 14 residues. The germline CDR1 and CDR2 sequences are KGHSH and LQKENI. V lost 2 bases, J lost 2 bases, and 10 bases lay in between. The CDR3 bases are TGTGCCAGCTCACCAGGAGGGACAGCCTACGAGCAGTACGTC. This gives the protein CASSPGGTAYEQYV.

The rearrangement uses TRBV6-5 and TRBJ2-1; tentatively, D is TRBD1 (5 bases). This CDR3 has 13 residues. Looked up from germline, CDR1 is MNHEY and CDR2 is SVGAGI. The V and J ends lost 5 bases and 8 bases respectively, with 13 bases between them. For the CDR3, the DNA is TGTGCCAGCAGTACCGACAGTGGGGATGAGCAGTTCTTC. This encodes CASSTDSGDEQFF.

This chain connects TRBV4-1 to TRBJ2-4; D is perhaps TRBD1 (6 bases). Trimming pared 0 bases from V and 4 bases from J, leaving 16 bases between. This CDR3 has 17 amino acids. Germline values: CDR1 MGHRA, CDR2 YSYEKL. The CDR3 DNA sequence: TGCGCCAGCAGCCAAGAAGGGGGTTTTGGGTTAAAAAACATTCAGTACTTC. It encodes CASSQEGGFGLKNIQYF.

The V gene is TRBV30, the J gene TRBJ1-1; D call uncertain. CDR3 size: 13 residues. Between the trimmed V and J ends, which lost 3 bases and 4 bases, there was a span of 12 bases. CDR1 GTSNPN and CDR2 SVGIG come from the germline V gene (reference sequence). The CDR3 region is CAWRRARGTEAFF. The DNA for the CDR3 is TGTGCCTGGAGGAGGGCTCGGGGCACTGAAGCTTTCTTT.

The V and J genes are TRBV5-1 and TRBJ2-3; D is unclear. V shed 0 bases and J shed 8 bases, with 4 bases lying between them. The length of the CDR3 is 11 residues. Germline values: CDR1 SGHRS, CDR2 YFSETQ. The CDR3: CASSLGGTQYF. Here the CDR3 DNA reads TGCGCCAGCAGCTTGGGTGGTACGCAGTATTTT.